Included here is one T cell receptor beta chain sequence, with context. Its matching antigen is unknown. The sample contains more than one DNA sequence encoding this CDR3. This entry comes from a study of beta chain features in type 1 diabetes. As for the study in general: Healthy donors and patients had similar age, gender and cell yields. Regarding the study as a whole: When Type 1 diabetes patients were examined, their TCRB CDR3s proved moderately but significantly shorter in all four CD4+ subsets. It was among patients, rather than healthy donors, that naive, central memory and Treg TCRB repertoires appeared more similar.

Cells sorted by CD45RO/CCR7/CD25/CD127/CD95/CD27 comprised CD4+ naive, central memory, regulatory and stem cell-like memory cells. Expressed TCRB transcripts were sequenced because the entire RNA isolate underwent reverse transcription. Read counts averaged approximately 3.5 million for samples of naive, central memory and regulatory T cells. Produced via immunoSEQ multiplex PCR; TCRdb's table is partial and in-frame only. The profile shows about 160,000 clones, approximately 7.8% of them singletons. The CDR3 runs to 16 residues. CDR1 and CDR2 from the germline V gene are SGHTA and FQGNSA. V was shortened by 1 base and J by 1 base, with 11 bases between the two germline ends.

V is TRBV7-2 and J is TRBJ1-5; D is possibly TRBD1 (5 bases). This receptor was obtained from a woman between 40 and 50 years old with type 1 diabetes. Source material: central memory CD4+ T cells from blood. CDR3 nucleotide sequence: TGTGCCAGCAGCTTAGTGGCGGGGGGGAGCAATCAGCCCCAGCATTTT. It translates to CASSLVAGGSNQPQHF.